This passage covers 17 T cell receptor beta chains from one sample sequenced in a study of T cell responses to AZD1222 COVID-19 vaccine. Profiling relied on immunoSEQ multiplex PCR, and the TCRdb table lists in-frame clones only, not all of them. The sample contains roughly 85,000 clones, about nine tenths of which appear only once. The sequenced sample was peripheral blood, obtained 28 days after the second AZD1222 dose. Receptors were obtained from an adult who received the AZD1222 COVID-19 vaccine.

The rearrangement uses TRBV19 and TRBJ2-7, with a weak D call TRBD1 (6 bases). From germline, CDR1 is LNHDA and CDR2 SQIVND (reference sequence). The V and J ends lost 6 bases and 4 bases respectively, with 10 bases between them. The CDR3 is 12 residues long. The CDR3 sequence is CASSVQGYEQYF. In DNA, the CDR3 is TGTGCCAGTAGCGTCCAGGGGTACGAGCAGTACTTC. The full variable domain, its missing parts supplied by reference TRBV19 and TRBJ2-7, is DGGITQSPKYLFRKEGQNVTLSCEQNLNHDAMYWYRQDPGQGLRLIYYSQIVNDFQKGDIAEGYSVSREKKESFPLTVTSAQKNPTAFYLCASSVQGYEQYFGPGTRLTVT.

The chain combines TRBV7-3 with TRBJ2-5; maybe TRBD2 (6 bases). V dropped 5 bases and J dropped 5 bases, with 12 bases sitting between them. CDR3 size: 13 residues. CDR1 and CDR2 from the germline V gene are SGHTA and FQGTGA. Here the CDR3 reads CASSAGNTETQYF. As DNA, the CDR3 is TGTGCCAGCAGCGCGGGAAATACGGAGACCCAGTACTTC.

This clone was seen a single time. The rearrangement links TRBV2 to TRBJ1-1; possible D gene TRBD1, 6 bases. Germline lookup yields CDR1 SNHLY and CDR2 FYNNEI. Deletions cut 7 bases from V and 5 bases from J, with 17 bases between. The CDR3 contains 14 residues. The CDR3 sequence is CASNLNPRGTEAFF. In DNA form, the CDR3 reads TGTGCCAGCAATCTTAACCCGAGGGGGACTGAAGCTTTCTTT.

The gene calls are TRBV7-8 and TRBJ1-2, with TRBD1 identical over 7 bases. Germline CDR1 SGHVS, CDR2 FQNEAQ. Trimming at V came to 1 base and at J to 4 bases, leaving 3 bases not matched to a gene. The CDR3 covers 14 residues. CDR3 in amino acids: CASSLGAGGYGYTF. CDR3 DNA sequence: TGTGCCAGCAGCTTAGGGGCAGGGGGCTATGGCTACACCTTC.

This chain links TRBV6-5 with TRBJ2-5, with TRBD2 identical over 9 bases. The V segment lost 6 bases and the J segment 14 bases; nucleotides outside the gene matches: 16. The germline V gene encodes CDR1 MNHEY and CDR2 SVGAGI. CDR3 length: 14 amino acids. The CDR3 spells CASRQPGLAFLGYF. The DNA for the CDR3 is TGTGCCAGCAGACAACCGGGACTAGCTTTTTTGGGATACTTC.

The chain uses TRBV5-1 and TRBJ2-1; 10 bases are shared with TRBD2. The germline gives CDR1 SGHRS, CDR2 YFSETQ. J lost 4 bases, V lost 3 bases, and 4 bases had no gene match. CDR3 size: 15 residues. Here the CDR3 reads CASSSSGLAYNEQFF. DNA for the CDR3: TGCGCCAGCAGCTCCTCGGGACTAGCGTACAATGAGCAGTTCTTC.

The gene calls are TRBV3-1 (or the pseudogene TRBV3-2) and TRBJ1-1, with D tentatively TRBD1 (5 bases). V shed 0 bases and J shed 11 bases, with 13 bases lying between them. There are 13 residues in the CDR3. Germline assignment: CDR1 LGHDT and CDR2 YNNKEL (reference sequence). Written as DNA, the CDR3 is TGTGCCAGCAGCCAAGAAGCGTGGGGCTCGGCTTTCTTT. This sequence encodes CASSQEAWGSAFF.

V is TRBV5-5 and J is TRBJ1-3; 7 nucleotides align to TRBD1. The CDR3 runs 13 residues. After removal of 4 bases from V and 8 bases from J, the junction contained 6 bases not matched to a gene. Per germline, CDR1 SGHKS and CDR2 YYEKEE (reference sequence). The CDR3 here is CASSQDRVDTIYF. The CDR3 DNA reads as TGTGCCAGCAGCCAAGACAGGGTTGACACCATATATTTT.

The chain couples TRBV5-1 to TRBJ1-1, with TRBD1 matching 7 bases. CDR1 is SGHRS and CDR2 is YFSETQ in the germline V gene. V lost 4 bases and J lost 4; bases outside the gene matches: 7. The CDR3 has 14 residues. CDR3 sequence (DNA): TGCGCCAGCAGCGAAGCGACAGGGCTCACTGAAGCTTTCTTT. This translates into CASSEATGLTEAFF.

This chain joins TRBV6-5 and TRBJ2-7; the D is unclear. The CDR3 sequence is 11 residues long. Per germline, CDR1 MNHEY and CDR2 SVGAGI. Trimming shortened V by 4 bases and J by 9 bases, and 10 bases separated the two germline ends. CDR3 DNA sequence: TGTGCCAGCAGTTCCCCCTCCGGGCAGTACTTC. This gives the protein CASSSPSGQYF.

This chain uses TRBV6-5 with TRBJ2-5; possibly TRBD1 for D (6 bases). Looked up from germline, CDR1 is MNHEY and CDR2 is SVGAGI. CDR3 size: 13 residues. Trimming cost V 0 bases and J 4 bases, with 6 bases left between them. CDR3 DNA sequence: TGTGCCAGCAGTTACTCGACAGGAGAGACCCAGTACTTC. It translates to CASSYSTGETQYF.

The chain joins TRBV5-1 to TRBJ1-1; D possibly corresponds to TRBD1 (5 bases). Germline CDR1 and CDR2: SGHRS and YFSETQ. V lost 3 bases and J 5 bases, leaving 20 bases between the germline ends. This CDR3 region has 16 residues. This chain's CDR3 is CASSSSGGGERTEAFF. Written as DNA, the CDR3 is TGCGCCAGCAGCTCCTCGGGCGGAGGGGAAAGGACTGAAGCTTTCTTT.

The chain combines TRBV2 with TRBJ1-5; possibly TRBD1 for D (5 bases). Germline CDR1 reads SNHLY; CDR2 reads FYNNEI. The CDR3 length is 11 residues. Trimming removed 3 bases from V and 14 bases from J, with 11 bases in between. The CDR3 region is CASSEGGAKHF. Written as DNA, the CDR3 is TGTGCCAGCAGTGAGGGTGGGGCCAAGCATTTT.

The chain joins TRBV3-1 (or the pseudogene TRBV3-2) to TRBJ1-2, with D possibly matching TRBD1 (6 bases). Trimming took 0 bases from V and 7 from J, leaving 15 bases between them. CDR1 and CDR2 from the germline V gene are LGHDT and YNNKEL (reference sequence). The CDR3 has 15 residues. The chain's CDR3 is CASSQDGGGGSGYTF. For the CDR3, the DNA is TGTGCCAGCAGCCAAGACGGCGGGGGCGGCTCTGGCTACACCTTC.

The rearrangement uses TRBV10-3 and TRBJ2-1; a possible D gene is TRBD2 (6 bases). Trimming shortened V by 9 bases and J by 10 bases, and 19 bases separated the two germline ends. CDR3 length: 13 amino acids. The germline V gene has CDR1 ENHRY and CDR2 SYGVKD. The CDR3 DNA reads TGTGCCATTCGGCTTTCTAGCGAAAGGGAGCAGTTCTTC. This sequence encodes CAIRLSSEREQFF.

The DNA of the CDR3 is TGTGCCAGCAGCCTCGGGACTAGCGATACCTACGAGCAGTACTTC. It codes for CASSLGTSDTYEQYF. The gene calls are TRBV7-2 and TRBJ2-7; TRBD2 matches at 10 bases. Germline CDR1 reads SGHTA; CDR2 reads FQGNSA. The CDR3 runs 15 residues. Unmatched junction bases numbered 6, after V lost 5 bases and J lost 2 bases.

The chain uses TRBV5-4 and TRBJ2-2; no reliable D call. Trimming stripped 1 base from V and 3 bases from J, with 10 bases between. The CDR3 has 15 amino acids. CDR1 SGHNT and CDR2 YYREEE come from the germline V gene (reference sequence). CDR3 residues: CASSLMSADTGELFF. CDR3 DNA: TGTGCCAGCAGCTTGATGTCCGCAGACACCGGGGAGCTGTTTTTT. Based on the CDR3 plus reference TRBV5-4 and TRBJ2-2, the full variable domain is ETGVTQSPTHLIKTRGQQVTLRCSSQSGHNTVSWYQQALGQGPQFIFQYYREEENGRGNFPPRFSGLQFPNYSSELNVNALELDDSALYLCASSLMSADTGELFFGEGSRLTVL.